Shown below are 28 T cell receptor beta chains from a single sample sequenced in a study of T cells in Graves' hyperthyroidism and ophthalmopathy. Regions amplified from RNA transcripts were the TCR beta CDR3 regions. The HTBI primer set served for first-round RT-PCR of the TCR CDR3. TCRdb itself ran the multiplex PCR reads through MiXCR, one entry per CDR3 protein. The sample consists of 350,000 to 450,000 distinct CDR3 sequences, about 18% of them appearing once. The source material was blood. Source of these receptors: a young woman with Graves' hyperthyroidism that later progressed to Graves' ophthalmopathy.

This clonotype occurred many times. The gene calls are TRBV2 and TRBJ2-1; D is ambiguous. Germline values: CDR1 SNHLY, CDR2 FYNNEI. The CDR3 contains 12 residues. The V end was cut by 7 bases, the J end by 10 bases, with 14 bases between. The CDR3 loop is CASNDWTNEQFF. The CDR3 DNA is TGTGCCAGCAATGACTGGACCAACGAGCAGTTCTTC.

This clonotype was picked up many times. The V and J genes are TRBV19 and TRBJ2-1; 11 bases match TRBD2. Germline CDR1 LNHDA, CDR2 SQIVND (reference sequence). The CDR3 contains 17 residues. Trimming removed 1 base from V and 11 bases from J; junction bases left unmatched: 13. CDR3 amino acids: CASSIGGGLAGGRKQFF. The CDR3 DNA reads as TGTGCCAGTAGTATAGGAGGGGGGCTAGCGGGAGGCCGTAAGCAGTTCTTC.

This clonotype was observed many times. The chain recombines TRBV28 with TRBJ2-7, with 8 nucleotides matching TRBD1. The V gene end was trimmed by 5 bases and the J gene end by 5 bases; junction bases not matched to a gene: 8. Germline V gene data show CDR1 as MDHEN and CDR2 as SYDVKM. This CDR3 contains 14 residues. This chain's CDR3 is CASSPQDRAHEQYF. Here the CDR3 DNA reads TGTGCCAGCAGTCCCCAGGACAGGGCTCACGAGCAGTACTTC.

This clonotype appeared many times. This chain uses TRBV12-3 or TRBV12-4 with TRBJ2-7; D uncertain. The CDR3 is 11 amino acids. The V gene lost 1 base and the J gene lost 5 bases, with 3 bases spanning the gap. For the CDR3, the DNA is TGTGCCAGCAGTTTAGGGCACGAGCAGTACTTC. Translation gives CASSLGHEQYF.

This clonotype was counted at least ten times. The chain combines TRBV20-1 with TRBJ1-2; weak D call: TRBD1 (5 bases). The CDR3 sequence is 14 residues long. Per germline, CDR1 DFQATT and CDR2 SNEGSKA (reference sequence). Trimming shortened V by 5 bases and J by 4 bases, and 17 bases separated the two germline ends. The DNA for the CDR3 is TGCAGTGCTTCCGAGACCCCAGGGCTCTATGGCTACACCTTC. The encoded protein is CSASETPGLYGYTF.

The sample holds many counts of this clonotype. The chain uses TRBV27 and TRBJ1-4; D gene ambiguous. Germline lookup yields CDR1 MNHEY and CDR2 SMNVEV (reference sequence). The CDR3 loop spans 14 amino acids. V lost 3 bases and J lost 3, with 8 bases in between. CDR3 sequence reads: CASSFSGANEKLFF. CDR3 sequence (DNA): TGTGCCAGCAGTTTTTCAGGAGCTAATGAAAAACTGTTTTTT. Drawing the rest from reference TRBV27 and TRBJ1-4, the complete variable domain is EAQVTQNPRYLITVTGKKLTVTCSQNMNHEYMSWYRQDPGLGLRQIYYSMNVEVTDKGDVPEGYKVSRKEKRNFPLILESPSPNQTSLYFCASSFSGANEKLFFGSGTQLSVL.

There are many counts of this clonotype. CDR3 amino acids: CASSDRDPRAYGYTF. For the CDR3, the DNA is TGTGCCAGCAGCGACCGGGATCCCCGGGCTTATGGCTACACCTTC. The chain couples TRBV5-4 to TRBJ1-2; no firm D call. Germline V CDR1 and CDR2: SGHNT, YYREEE (reference sequence). The V and J ends lost 4 bases and 5 bases respectively, with 18 bases between them. CDR3 length: 15 residues.

Many counts were recorded for this clonotype. V gene TRBV28 combines with J gene TRBJ2-3; 13 bases agree with TRBD2. Germline loops: CDR1 MDHEN, CDR2 SYDVKM. The V and J ends lost 5 bases and 0 bases, in that order; junction bases with no gene match: 11. CDR3 length: 19 amino acids. CDR3 in DNA: TGTGCCAGCAGTCCCCCGGGACTAGCGGGAACTTCTAGCACAGATACGCAGTATTTT. It codes for CASSPPGLAGTSSTDTQYF.

The chain employs TRBV6-1 and TRBJ2-1, with a tentative D call TRBD2 (5 bases). Germline assignment: CDR1 MNHNS and CDR2 SASEGT. Trimming removed 3 bases at V and 0 bases at J, with 9 bases between. The CDR3 is 15 residues long. The CDR3 sequence is CASSETIGSYNEQFF. The CDR3 bases are TGTGCCAGCAGTGAGACTATAGGCTCCTACAATGAGCAGTTCTTC.

This clonotype was observed many times. This chain connects TRBV11-2 to TRBJ2-2; no reliable D call. Germline-derived CDR1 and CDR2 are SGHAT and FQNNGV. The V end lost 6 bases, the J end lost 6 bases, and 11 bases lay between the germline ends. The length of the CDR3 is 13 residues. The CDR3 reads CASSSGVSGELFF. The CDR3, as DNA: TGTGCCAGCAGTTCCGGAGTCTCCGGGGAGCTGTTTTTT.

This clonotype was picked up many times. This rearrangement joins TRBV7-2 to TRBJ1-4; D uncertain. Trimming cost V 5 bases and J 7 bases, with 11 bases left between them. Germline assignment: CDR1 SGHTA and CDR2 FQGNSA. The CDR3 runs 13 residues. CDR3 sequence (DNA): TGTGCCAGCAGCCCCCGTCTAGGTGAAAAACTGTTTTTT. Encoded protein: CASSPRLGEKLFF.

Concerning this clonotype: A read error may explain this, as a much larger clone is one base away. The V call is TRBV19, the J call TRBJ1-4, with a tentative D call TRBD1 (6 bases). CDR3 size: 15 residues. In germline, CDR1 is LNHDA, CDR2 SQIVND (reference sequence). V gave up 6 bases and J gave up 4 bases, with 15 bases separating them. The CDR3, as DNA: TGTGCCAGTAGGGACAGTACTTCAAATAATGAAAAACTGTTTTTT. Translating gives CASRDSTSNNEKLFF.

The table lists this clonotype with many counts. The chain carries TRBV28 and TRBJ2-7; TRBD1 aligns across 7 bases. The CDR3 is 15 residues long. CDR1 MDHEN and CDR2 SYDVKM come from the germline V gene. With V trimmed by 4 bases and J by 3 bases, 9 bases remained unmatched. This CDR3 reads CASSSRTGRYYEQYF. For the CDR3, the DNA is TGTGCCAGCAGTTCTCGGACAGGCCGCTACTACGAGCAGTACTTC. Complete variable domain (other parts from reference TRBV28 and TRBJ2-7): DVKVTQSSRYLVKRTGEKVFLECVQDMDHENMFWYRQDPGLGLRLIYFSYDVKMKEKGDIPEGYSVSREKKERFSLILESASTNQTSMYLCASSSRTGRYYEQYFGPGTRLTVT.

This clonotype was seen at least ten times. This chain links TRBV20-1 with TRBJ2-1, with 7 bases that match TRBD1. The CDR3 has 15 residues. The V gene end was trimmed by 6 bases and the J gene end by 9 bases; junction bases not matched to a gene: 17. CDR1 is DFQATT, CDR2 SNEGSKA, per germline (reference sequence). CDR3 nucleotides: TGCAGTGCCAAGGACCCGAGAAGGGGGCTGGGTGAGCAGTTCTTC. As protein: CSAKDPRRGLGEQFF.

There are many counts of this clonotype. The chain recombines TRBV9 with TRBJ2-3; possible D gene TRBD2, 5 bases. Trimming took off 0 bases at V and 2 bases at J, with 7 bases between the two ends. The germline CDR1 and CDR2 sequences are SGDLS and YYNGEE. The CDR3 sequence is 14 residues long. This CDR3 reads CASSVEGATDTQYF. The CDR3 DNA is TGTGCCAGCAGCGTAGAGGGAGCCACAGATACGCAGTATTTT.

This clonotype showed up many times. V usage is TRBV6-5 and J usage is TRBJ1-3; D possibly corresponds to TRBD1 (6 bases). Germline CDR1 is MNHEY and CDR2 is SVGAGI. V lost 2 bases and J lost 0, with 14 bases in between. CDR3 length: 17 residues. The CDR3 protein is CASSYPAGETSGNTIYF. The CDR3 nucleotides are TGTGCCAGCAGTTACCCCGCAGGGGAAACCTCTGGAAACACCATATATTTT.

The rearrangement links TRBV5-6 to TRBJ2-7; weak D call: TRBD1 (5 bases). The CDR3 is made up of 14 amino acids. The germline V and J ends were trimmed by 2 bases and 2 bases, with 11 bases remaining between them. Germline V lookup: CDR1 SGHDT, CDR2 YYEEEE. CDR3: CASSLQVPPYEQYF. The CDR3, as DNA: TGTGCCAGCAGCTTACAGGTCCCCCCCTACGAGCAGTACTTC.

The chain combines TRBV7-2 with TRBJ2-4; D unclear. Trimming removed 5 bases from V and 1 base from J, with 12 bases in between. The CDR3 totals 15 residues. Germline loops: CDR1 SGHTA, CDR2 FQGNSA. CDR3 region: CASSLLLGAKNIQYF. CDR3 sequence (DNA): TGTGCCAGCAGCCTTCTTCTTGGGGCCAAAAACATTCAGTACTTC.

This clonotype appeared many times. The CDR3: CASSRSGGAAEQYF. As DNA, the CDR3 is TGTGCCAGCAGCCGTAGCGGGGGGGCCGCCGAGCAGTACTTC. This chain joins TRBV9 and TRBJ2-7, with TRBD2 matching 11 bases. Trimming removed 4 bases from V and 6 bases from J; junction bases left unmatched: 6. Germline V CDR1 and CDR2: SGDLS, YYNGEE. The CDR3 has 14 amino acids.

This clonotype was observed many times. The J gene is TRBJ2-3, the V gene TRBV5-1, with D possibly TRBD2 on 5 matching bases. Germline CDR1 is SGHRS and CDR2 is YFSETQ. Trimming removed 4 bases at V and 4 bases at J, with 13 bases between. The CDR3 length is 14 residues. CDR3 residues: CASSPRLRSDTQYF. The DNA for the CDR3 is TGCGCCAGCAGCCCGAGACTACGGTCAGATACGCAGTATTTT. Full variable domain (remainder filled in from reference TRBV5-1 and TRBJ2-3): KAGVTQTPRYLIKTRGQQVTLSCSPISGHRSVSWYQQTPGQGLQFLFEYFSETQRNKGNFPGRFSGRQFSNSRSEMNVSTLELGDSALYLCASSPRLRSDTQYFGPGTRLTVL.

This clonotype was recorded many times. The chain recombines TRBV7-9 with TRBJ2-7; no firm D call. The V and J ends lost 5 bases and 2 bases respectively, with 13 bases between them. This CDR3 has 14 amino acids. The germline gives CDR1 SEHNR, CDR2 FQNEAQ (reference sequence). The CDR3 protein is CASSPLSLAYEQYF. DNA for the CDR3: TGTGCCAGCAGCCCCCTTTCCCTCGCCTACGAGCAGTACTTC.

This clonotype has only one observation. The chain carries TRBV25-1 and TRBJ1-5; no definite D call. Trimming shortened V by 5 bases and J by 6 bases, and 14 bases separated the two germline ends. Germline CDR1 MGHDK, CDR2 SYGVNS. This CDR3 has 14 residues. This chain's CDR3 is CASSFGGSGQPQHF. CDR3 sequence (DNA): TGTGCCAGCAGTTTTGGTGGGTCTGGTCAGCCCCAGCATTTT.

This clonotype was counted at least ten times. V is TRBV7-8 and J is TRBJ2-3; D might be TRBD1 (7 bases). Trimming removed 4 bases at V and 5 bases at J, with 16 bases between. The CDR3 is made up of 15 amino acids. Per the germline V gene, CDR1 is SGHVS and CDR2 is FQNEAQ. CDR3: CASSSGGQGGDTQYF. The CDR3 DNA reads as TGTGCCAGCAGCTCAGGGGGGCAGGGGGGAGATACGCAGTATTTT.

Many counts were recorded for this clonotype. The gene calls are TRBV20-1 and TRBJ2-7; tentatively, D is TRBD1 or TRBD2 (7 bases each). Trimming stripped 5 bases from V and 5 bases from J, with 16 bases between. CDR3 length equals 13 residues. The germline V gene has CDR1 DFQATT and CDR2 SNEGSKA (reference sequence). As DNA, the CDR3 is TGCAGTGCTGAGCGGGACAGCTCGAACGAGCAGTACTTC. This gives the protein CSAERDSSNEQYF.

The V gene is TRBV5-1, the J gene TRBJ2-3; D is unresolved. Germline CDR1 and CDR2: SGHRS and YFSETQ. V lost 0 bases and J 1 base, leaving 12 bases between the germline ends. This CDR3 has 16 amino acids. The CDR3 loop reads CASSLEVRTGTDTQYF. The CDR3 DNA reads as TGCGCCAGCAGCTTGGAGGTCCGCACCGGCACAGATACGCAGTATTTT.

The table lists this clonotype with many counts. This rearrangement joins TRBV4-1 to TRBJ2-7; the D call may be TRBD1 or TRBD2 (5 bases each). V was pared by 6 bases and J by 0 bases, with 15 bases between. The CDR3 is 15 amino acids. The germline CDR1 and CDR2 sequences are MGHRA and YSYEKL. CDR3 loop: CASRLRDGDSYEQYF. Here the CDR3 DNA reads TGCGCCAGCAGGCTCCGGGACGGAGACTCCTACGAGCAGTACTTC.

This clonotype was counted many times. The rearrangement links TRBV6-1 to TRBJ1-1; 7 bases fit TRBD1. The junction had 11 bases not matched to a gene; V was cut back by 5 bases and J by 5 bases. The CDR3 is made up of 15 amino acids. CDR1 MNHNS and CDR2 SASEGT come from the germline V gene. CDR3: CASSSRQGMWTEAFF. The CDR3 DNA follows: TGTGCCAGCAGTTCCCGACAGGGAATGTGGACTGAAGCTTTCTTT.

This clonotype was detected many times. The V gene is TRBV2, the J gene TRBJ2-1; no clear D. From germline, CDR1 is SNHLY and CDR2 FYNNEI. V was cut by 1 base and J by 2 bases, with 12 bases left in between. The CDR3 sequence is 16 residues long. The CDR3 sequence: CASSEGSGPTYNEQFF. The CDR3 region has the DNA TGTGCCAGCAGTGAAGGCAGTGGGCCCACCTACAATGAGCAGTTCTTC.